This is a list of T cell receptor beta chains from one sample in a study of cytotoxic CD8 clonotypes in ibrutinib-treated CLL. Sequencing was performed with immunoSEQ multiplex PCR; in TCRdb, only in-frame clones are kept and a portion is missing. Seen here are 150,000 or so clones, 70% to 80% observed once, and the top ten hold roughly 4.7%. The sequenced sample was PBMCs, obtained after 24 months of ibrutinib treatment. The receptors shown here come from a human donor with chronic lymphocytic leukemia. Both conserved end residues are part of each CDR3. A D gene is named only where the DNA matches it firmly. The listing skips clone size in some rows; elsewhere it reads once, few, many or a size class.

V gene	D gene	clone size	J gene	CDR3 protein	CDR3 DNA
TRBV18	.	.	TRBJ2-1	CASSPSYGGNNEQFF	TGTGCCAGCTCCCCGAGTTACGGGGGCAACAATGAGCAGTTCTTC
TRBV7-9	.	.	TRBJ1-1	CASSSTQGMNTEAFF	TGTGCCAGCAGCTCGACACAGGGTATGAACACTGAAGCTTTCTTT
TRBV9	TRBD2	.	TRBJ2-7	CASSPQRRGGEQYF	TGTGCCAGCAGCCCCCAGCGGCGGGGGGGGGAGCAGTACTTC
TRBV7-2	TRBD1	.	TRBJ1-4	CASSLLGQHNEKLFF	TGTGCCAGCAGCTTATTGGGACAGCATAATGAAAAACTGTTTTTT
TRBV27	.	.	TRBJ1-1	CASSSRATEAFF	TGTGCCAGCAGTTCCCGGGCCACTGAAGCTTTCTTT
TRBV9	TRBD1	.	TRBJ2-3	CASSVVGQGTDTQYF	TGTGCCAGCAGCGTAGTGGGACAGGGCACAGATACGCAGTATTTT
TRBV29-1	.	few	TRBJ2-3	CSVTLGRSDTQYF	TGCAGCGTTACCCTAGGGAGGTCGGATACGCAGTATTTT
TRBV15	TRBD2	.	TRBJ2-3	CATSRGRGVLFEADTQYF	TGTGCCACCAGCAGAGGGCGGGGGGTTTTATTTGAGGCAGATACGCAGTATTTT
TRBV29-1	TRBD2	.	TRBJ2-3	CSVEARGGSDTQYF	TGCAGCGTTGAAGCTCGGGGGGGCTCAGATACGCAGTATTTT
TRBV7-4	.	.	TRBJ2-7	CDPRGEQYF	TGTGATCCCAGGGGCGAGCAGTACTTC
TRBV27	TRBD1	.	TRBJ2-7	CASSFTPPGQGRYEQYF	TGTGCCAGCAGTTTCACCCCACCGGGACAGGGGCGCTACGAGCAGTACTTC
TRBV7-6	.	.	TRBJ2-1	CASSLYHSVSSSYNEQFF	TGTGCCAGCAGCTTATATCATAGCGTCTCTTCCTCCTACAATGAGCAGTTCTTC
TRBV4-2	.	.	TRBJ2-2	CASSTRTGGNTGELFF	TGTGCCAGCAGCACCCGGACGGGCGGGAACACCGGGGAGCTGTTTTTT
TRBV21-1	.	few	TRBJ1-1	CASSPKGGARTEAFF	TGTGCCAGCAGCCCAAAGGGGGGGGCGAGAACTGAAGCTTTCTTT
TRBV6-6	.	.	TRBJ1-5	CASTTPGNQPQHF	TGTGCCAGCACCACACCGGGGAATCAGCCCCAGCATTTT
TRBV6-5	.	.	TRBJ1-1	CASSQGTWTEAFF	TGTGCCAGCAGTCAAGGAACCTGGACTGAAGCTTTCTTT